This entry describes one TCR beta chain. Its antigen is undetermined. The data originate from a study of long-term antiretroviral therapy in people with HIV. Trimming shortened V by 0 bases and J by 1 base, and 9 bases separated the two germline ends. In germline, CDR1 is SGHTA, CDR2 FQGNSA. The CDR3 loop spans 16 amino acids. Participants living with HIV all received treatment in the United States. Runs used v3.0 of the immunoSEQ assay and were done at survey level. Only in-frame clones appear in the TCRdb table, and some are missing; sequencing was by immunoSEQ multiplex PCR. Found here are roughly 12,000 clones, 83% of them singletons; the top ten hold under 20%. Study results and limitations: CDR3 lengths in HIV samples spanned a narrower range than controls.

The chain carries TRBV7-2 and TRBJ1-4, with D perhaps matching TRBD1 (6 bases). The sequences come from unsorted PBMCs, collected 3.4 years after starting antiretroviral therapy. The receptor's source is a man between 40 and 49 years old with HIV. CDR3 residues: CASSLATQGTNEKLFF. Here the CDR3 DNA reads TGTGCCAGCAGCTTAGCAACACAGGGAACTAATGAAAAACTGTTTTTT.